These T cell receptor beta chains were read from a single sample in a study of CD8 T cells in Susac syndrome. TCRdb reanalysed the immunoSEQ multiplex PCR reads using MiXCR and keeps one entry per CDR3 protein. In the table there are some 160,000 distinct CDR3 sequences, 92% of which are singletons. Sequenced: CD4+ T cells from PBMCs. These receptors all come from a human donor in good health. Each CDR3 is given with its conserved first and last residue. The order of the fields is D gene, clone size, J gene, V gene, CDR3 protein, CDR3 DNA. A D gene is named only where the DNA matches it firmly. Rows give clone size only sometimes, using once, few, many, or a class for an expanded clone.

D: .; size: few; J: TRBJ2-5; V: TRBV20-1; CDR3: CSARDGETQYF; DNA: TGCAGTGCTAGAGATGGGGAGACCCAGTACTTC
D: .; size: few; J: TRBJ2-1; V: TRBV6-1; CDR3: CASSEASGSYNEQFF; DNA: TGTGCCAGCAGTGAAGCTAGCGGCTCCTACAATGAGCAGTTCTTC
D: .; size: .; J: TRBJ1-5; V: TRBV6-2/TRBV6-3; CDR3: CAARGVNNQPQHF; DNA: TGTGCCGCCCGGGGCGTTAACAATCAGCCCCAGCATTTT
D: TRBD1; size: .; J: TRBJ1-6; V: TRBV29-1; CDR3: CSVATGQNSPLHF; DNA: TGCAGCGTGGCGACAGGGCAGAATTCACCCCTCCACTTT
D: .; size: .; J: TRBJ1-1; V: TRBV11-2; CDR3: CASSLRVEASRAFF; DNA: TGTGCCAGCAGCTTAAGGGTAGAGGCGAGTCGGGCTTTCTTT
D: TRBD2; size: .; J: TRBJ2-3; V: TRBV4-1; CDR3: CASSQLSGTSGRPTDTQYF; DNA: TGCGCCAGCAGCCAACTTTCCGGGACTAGCGGGAGGCCCACAGATACGCAGTATTTT
D: TRBD1; size: .; J: TRBJ2-5; V: TRBV24-1; CDR3: CATSDTGTGRETQHF; DNA: TGTGCCACCAGTGACACCGGGACAGGGCGGGAGACCCAGCACTTC
D: TRBD2; size: .; J: TRBJ2-7; V: TRBV5-1; CDR3: CASSFGLAGASYEQYF; DNA: TGCGCCAGCAGCTTTGGTCTAGCGGGGGCCTCCTACGAGCAGTACTTC
D: .; size: .; J: TRBJ1-2; V: TRBV6-4; CDR3: CASSDADRPYGYTF; DNA: TGTGCCAGCAGTGACGCCGACAGACCCTATGGCTACACCTTC
D: .; size: .; J: TRBJ2-3; V: TRBV6-1; CDR3: CASSEAVGGTDTQYF; DNA: TGTGCCAGCAGTGAAGCGGTGGGAGGCACAGATACGCAGTATTTT
D: TRBD2; size: .; J: TRBJ2-7; V: TRBV2; CDR3: CASSEARLAGYEQYF; DNA: TGTGCCAGCAGTGAAGCGCGTCTAGCGGGGTACGAGCAGTACTTC
D: TRBD1; size: .; J: TRBJ1-4; V: TRBV7-2; CDR3: CASSPTGLNEKLFF; DNA: TGTGCCAGCAGCCCGACAGGGTTAAATGAAAAACTGTTTTTT
D: .; size: .; J: TRBJ1-6; V: TRBV3-1; CDR3: CASSQGGPYNSPLHF; DNA: TGTGCCAGCAGCCAAGGAGGGCCCTATAATTCACCCCTCCACTTT
D: .; size: .; J: TRBJ2-7; V: TRBV29-1; CDR3: CSVDRQGSYEQYF; DNA: TGCAGCGTTGATAGGCAGGGCTCCTACGAGCAGTACTTC
D: TRBD1; size: .; J: TRBJ2-7; V: TRBV6-6; CDR3: CASTLSGQGDEQYF; DNA: TGTGCCAGCACTCTCTCGGGACAGGGCGACGAGCAGTACTTC
D: .; size: .; J: TRBJ2-3; V: TRBV29-1; CDR3: CSVSMGGAGTDTQYF; DNA: TGCAGCGTTAGTATGGGCGGGGCCGGCACAGATACGCAGTATTTT
D: .; size: few; J: TRBJ1-5; V: TRBV7-2; CDR3: CASSATENGNQPQHF; DNA: TGTGCCAGCAGCGCCACGGAAAATGGCAATCAGCCCCAGCATTTT
D: .; size: .; J: TRBJ2-4; V: TRBV7-2; CDR3: CASSRDRNIQYF; DNA: TGTGCCAGCAGTAGGGACCGAAACATTCAGTACTTC
D: .; size: .; J: TRBJ2-7; V: TRBV3-1; CDR3: CASSEGTTQISYEQYF; DNA: TGTGCCAGCAGCGAAGGGACGACCCAAATATCCTACGAGCAGTACTTC
D: .; size: .; J: TRBJ2-3; V: TRBV6-1; CDR3: CASSAREDTQYF; DNA: TGTGCCAGCAGTGCCAGGGAAGATACGCAGTATTTT
D: .; size: .; J: TRBJ2-2; V: TRBV19; CDR3: CASSLQAGAGELFF; DNA: TGTGCCAGTAGCCTGCAGGCAGGGGCCGGGGAGCTGTTTTTT
D: TRBD1; size: .; J: TRBJ1-2; V: TRBV19; CDR3: CASRKGQGASFNYGYTF; DNA: TGTGCCAGTAGGAAAGGACAGGGGGCAAGTTTCAACTATGGCTACACCTTC
D: .; size: once; J: TRBJ2-1; V: TRBV3-1; CDR3: CASSQVGGGNNEQFF; DNA: TGTGCCAGCAGCCAAGTTGGAGGTGGGAACAATGAGCAGTTCTTC
D: TRBD1; size: .; J: TRBJ1-4; V: TRBV5-1; CDR3: CASSSGTGREKLFF; DNA: TGCGCCAGCAGCTCCGGGACAGGGAGAGAAAAACTGTTTTTT
D: .; size: .; J: TRBJ2-5; V: TRBV20-1; CDR3: CSAPYRETQYF; DNA: TGCAGTGCTCCTTACCGGGAGACCCAGTACTTC
D: .; size: .; J: TRBJ2-2; V: TRBV6-1; CDR3: CASSEARGGSGTGELFF; DNA: TGTGCCAGCAGTGAAGCGAGGGGGGGATCTGGCACCGGGGAGCTGTTTTTT
D: .; size: .; J: TRBJ1-2; V: TRBV6-1; CDR3: CASSRMDGYTF; DNA: TGTGCCAGCAGTCGTATGGATGGCTACACCTTC
D: .; size: .; J: TRBJ2-2; V: TRBV6-1; CDR3: CASSEVGMRGGELFF; DNA: TGTGCCAGCAGTGAAGTGGGGATGCGTGGCGGGGAGCTGTTTTTT
D: TRBD2; size: .; J: TRBJ2-1; V: TRBV27; CDR3: CASRHRTSSGNEQFF; DNA: TGTGCCAGCAGGCACAGGACTAGCTCCGGGAATGAGCAGTTCTTC
D: .; size: once; J: TRBJ1-4; V: TRBV27; CDR3: CASGDWGAANEKLFF; DNA: TGTGCCAGCGGGGATTGGGGCGCGGCTAATGAAAAACTGTTTTTT
D: .; size: .; J: TRBJ1-1; V: TRBV7-2; CDR3: CASVSKYGTEAFF; DNA: TGTGCCAGCGTCTCGAAGTACGGCACTGAAGCTTTCTTT
D: TRBD2; size: .; J: TRBJ2-1; V: TRBV4-2; CDR3: CASSPLAGAEHNEQFF; DNA: TGTGCCAGCAGCCCCCTAGCGGGAGCAGAGCACAATGAGCAGTTCTTC
D: TRBD2; size: .; J: TRBJ2-1; V: TRBV4-1; CDR3: CASSLLSGRPSSYNEQFF; DNA: TGCGCCAGCAGCCTACTTAGCGGGAGGCCTAGCTCCTACAATGAGCAGTTCTTC
D: .; size: .; J: TRBJ1-1; V: TRBV25-1; CDR3: CASRPNGRNTEAFF; DNA: TGTGCCAGCAGACCAAACGGACGGAACACTGAAGCTTTCTTT
D: .; size: .; J: TRBJ2-2; V: TRBV7-7; CDR3: CASSPTRLNTGELFF; DNA: TGTGCTAGCAGCCCCACCAGACTCAACACCGGGGAGCTGTTTTTT
D: TRBD1; size: .; J: TRBJ2-1; V: TRBV12-5; CDR3: CASGSGTGPYNEQFF; DNA: TGTGCTAGTGGTTCCGGGACAGGGCCATACAATGAGCAGTTCTTC
D: .; size: .; J: TRBJ2-1; V: TRBV7-3; CDR3: CASSLRDSNEQFF; DNA: TGTGCCAGCAGCTTAAGAGACAGCAATGAGCAGTTCTTC
D: .; size: .; J: TRBJ1-1; V: TRBV19; CDR3: CASIKAMNTEAFF; DNA: TGTGCCAGTATTAAGGCCATGAACACTGAAGCTTTCTTT
D: .; size: .; J: TRBJ1-4; V: TRBV19; CDR3: CASSIWTDTNEKLFF; DNA: TGTGCCAGTAGTATTTGGACGGACACTAATGAAAAACTGTTTTTT
D: .; size: .; J: TRBJ2-7; V: TRBV7-2; CDR3: CASSYGPDRSYEQYF; DNA: TGTGCCAGCAGCTATGGACCAGACAGGTCCTACGAGCAGTACTTC
D: .; size: .; J: TRBJ2-6; V: TRBV9; CDR3: CASSERGSGANVLTF; DNA: TGTGCCAGCAGCGAAAGGGGATCCGGGGCCAACGTCCTGACTTTC
D: .; size: .; J: TRBJ2-4; V: TRBV20-1; CDR3: CSARDPHPKVIQYF; DNA: TGCAGTGCTAGAGATCCCCACCCCAAGGTCATTCAGTACTTC
D: .; size: .; J: TRBJ1-1; V: TRBV5-1; CDR3: CASSLGGGTGTEAFF; DNA: TGCGCCAGCAGCTTGGGTGGCGGCACGGGTACTGAAGCTTTCTTT
D: .; size: .; J: TRBJ2-1; V: TRBV29-1; CDR3: CSVSKGVALYNEQFF; DNA: TGCAGCGTTTCGAAGGGGGTAGCCTTATACAATGAGCAGTTCTTC
D: .; size: .; J: TRBJ2-5; V: TRBV18; CDR3: CASSPFGLADRTQYF; DNA: TGTGCCAGCTCACCCTTCGGACTTGCCGATAGGACCCAGTACTTC
D: .; size: .; J: TRBJ2-7; V: TRBV29-1; CDR3: CSVSGGTIRSYEQYF; DNA: TGCAGCGTTTCTGGCGGGACGATCAGGTCCTACGAGCAGTACTTC
D: .; size: .; J: TRBJ1-5; V: TRBV15; CDR3: CATSRDRNSARVSNQPQHF; DNA: TGTGCCACCAGCAGAGATCGGAATTCGGCACGGGTTAGCAATCAGCCCCAGCATTTT
D: TRBD2; size: .; J: TRBJ2-1; V: TRBV5-6; CDR3: CASSYRTSGRNEQFF; DNA: TGTGCCAGCAGCTATCGGACTAGCGGGAGGAATGAGCAGTTCTTC
D: .; size: .; J: TRBJ2-1; V: TRBV29-1; CDR3: CSVQGGLEQFF; DNA: TGCAGCGTTCAAGGGGGGCTTGAGCAGTTCTTC
D: TRBD2; size: once; J: TRBJ2-4; V: TRBV13; CDR3: CASSWGLAGAKNIQYF; DNA: TGTGCCAGCAGCTGGGGACTAGCGGGAGCCAAAAACATTCAGTACTTC
D: TRBD1; size: .; J: TRBJ2-3; V: TRBV29-1; CDR3: CSVADWGQGPTPDTQYF; DNA: TGCAGCGTTGCTGACTGGGGACAGGGACCTACCCCAGATACGCAGTATTTT
D: .; size: .; J: TRBJ1-1; V: TRBV6-1; CDR3: CASSPRPDGPNTEAFF; DNA: TGTGCCAGCAGTCCTCGCCCGGACGGACCGAACACTGAAGCTTTCTTT
D: .; size: .; J: TRBJ2-7; V: TRBV15; CDR3: CATSRDPGQRAYEQYF; DNA: TGTGCCACCAGCAGAGATCCAGGACAGAGAGCCTACGAGCAGTACTTC
D: TRBD1; size: .; J: TRBJ2-3; V: TRBV20-1; CDR3: CSARADRGGDTQYF; DNA: TGCAGTGCTAGAGCCGACAGGGGTGGAGATACGCAGTATTTT